This T cell receptor beta chain was retrieved from a study of radiotherapy plus CTLA-4 blockade in lung cancer (dated by TCRdb to the late 2010s). Concerning the study at large: Among the enrolled patients, 18% had an objective response, and about 29% reached disease control.

General findings and caveats noted by the study authors: The strongest predictors of response were reported to be early dynamic shifts in blood T cell clones along with a rise in serum interferon-beta following radiation. After treatment with radiotherapy and ipilimumab, TCR clones that originated in tumors expanded in peripheral blood.

Cut back by 0 bases and 5 bases, the V and J ends lie 11 bases apart. From a lookup of the germline V gene, CDR1 and CDR2 are SGHRS and YFSETQ. Including the terminal cysteine and phenylalanine, the CDR3 comprises 14 residues. The sequence is cut down to CDR3 DNA, 42 bases in frame from base 1. A note on this clone: There is no known antigen for this receptor. Qualities for individual bases were not recorded, and no much larger clone is one base off.

The library relied on the immunoSEQ multiplex PCR assay. TCRdb's version of the immuneACCESS table is confined to in-frame rearrangements and falls short of the full clone set. An unresolved V gene accounts for under half of the shortfall where checked; the remainder is of unknown origin. Here the sample has approximately 85,000 clones; around 85% occur a single time. The ten largest clones represent 2% to 2.5% of the sample. The study tested focal radiation therapy combined with CTLA-4 blockade (ipilimumab) in patients with chemo-refractory metastatic non-small-cell lung cancer. The V and J genes are TRBV5-1 and TRBJ2-5; D gene: possibly TRBD1, on 6 matching bases. The specimen was peripheral blood, collected from a patient treated with radiotherapy plus ipilimumab. The clonotype comes from a human donor with non-small cell lung cancer who had a partial response to radiotherapy plus ipilimumab. The sequence in DNA is TGCGCCAGCAGCTTGGAAGGGGGATCGGAGACCCAGTACTTC. The resulting protein is CASSLEGGSETQYF.